The 10 T cell receptor beta chains presented below share a single source sample, sequenced in a study of shared clonotypes between healthy human individuals. Assay used: immunoSEQ multiplex PCR; TCRdb lists only in-frame clones, some missing. The table has some 1 million clones, more than 65% seen once; the top ten hold around 1.4%. The material sequenced was memory CD4+ T cells sorted from blood. Subset defined: CD45RA-negative fraction. These receptors originate from a man aged 18 to 30 in good health.

The chain joins TRBV5-1 to TRBJ2-3; tentative D call: TRBD1 (5 bases). CDR3 size: 15 residues. The germline CDR1 and CDR2 sequences are SGHRS and YFSETQ. V was shortened by 2 bases and J by 3 bases, with 13 bases between the two germline ends. CDR3 sequence (DNA): TGCGCCAGCAGCTTTCGGGTAGGGGCAACAGATACGCAGTATTTT. Amino acids: CASSFRVGATDTQYF.

This clone was observed a handful of times. The chain carries TRBV7-6 and TRBJ2-7; TRBD2 matches 9 bases. CDR3 length: 15 amino acids. V shed 0 bases, J shed 3 bases, and the junction held 3 bases outside the gene matches. Germline V lookup: CDR1 SGHVS, CDR2 FNYEAQ. As DNA, the CDR3 is TGTGCCAGCAGCTTAGCCCTAGCGGGAAACTACGAGCAGTACTTC. Translation gives CASSLALAGNYEQYF. Together with reference TRBV7-6 and TRBJ2-7, the CDR3 gives the full variable domain: GAGVSQSPRYKVTKRGQDVALRCDPISGHVSLYWYRQALGQGPEFLTYFNYEAQQDKSGLPNDRFSAERPEGSISTLTIQRTEQRDSAMYRCASSLALAGNYEQYFGPGTRLTVT.

This clone was observed many times. The chain uses TRBV6-1 and TRBJ1-5, with D unclear. This CDR3 has 13 amino acids. V was pared by 1 base and J by 7 bases, with 8 bases between. CDR1 is MNHNS and CDR2 is SASEGT in the germline V gene. Here the CDR3 DNA reads TGTGCCAGCAGTGAAGGAGAGTGGCAGCCCCAGCATTTT. Protein: CASSEGEWQPQHF.

This chain uses TRBV18 with TRBJ1-5, with unresolved D. The CDR3 sequence is 17 residues long. Germline V gene sequence: CDR1 KGHSH, CDR2 LQKENI. V dropped 2 bases and J dropped 3 bases, with 17 bases sitting between them. The CDR3: CASSPKEALTANQPQHF. CDR3 nucleotide sequence: TGTGCCAGCTCACCAAAGGAGGCCCTGACCGCCAATCAGCCCCAGCATTTT.

To note about this clone: Other DNA sequences of this sample code for an identical CDR3. In DNA form, the CDR3 reads TGTGCCAGCAGTTATGGGCATTCCTACGAGCAGTACTTC. Protein product: CASSYGHSYEQYF. J is TRBJ2-7 and V is TRBV6-6, with D uncertain. V shed 3 bases and J shed 1 base, with 7 bases lying between them. The CDR3 sequence is 13 residues long. Germline CDR1 MNHNY, CDR2 SVGAGI (reference sequence).

As regards this clone: The junction departs from germline at one end; a sequencing error may be responsible. V and J are TRBV5-6 and TRBJ1-4; 9 positions match TRBD1. The CDR3 is 13 amino acids. Germline lookup yields CDR1 SGHDT and CDR2 YYEEEE. CDR3 in DNA: TGTGCCAGCAGCTTGGCAAGCGGACAGGGGTTTTGTTTT. It codes for CASSLASGQGFCF.

The chain employs TRBV10-2 and TRBJ1-5; unclear D gene. The CDR3 length is 15 residues. V was shortened by 4 bases and J by 0 bases, with 10 bases between the two germline ends. Per the germline V gene, CDR1 is WSHSY and CDR2 is SAAADI. CDR3 region: CASSGGGGSNQPQHF. The CDR3 region has the DNA TGCGCCAGCAGTGGAGGTGGTGGTAGCAATCAGCCCCAGCATTTT.

The chain combines TRBV29-1 with TRBJ1-2; the D gene is possibly TRBD1 (6 bases). V shed 6 bases and J shed 7 bases, with 21 bases lying between them. Germline loops: CDR1 SQVTM, CDR2 ANQGSEA. This CDR3 has 14 residues. In DNA form, the CDR3 reads TGCAGCGTAGAGAACAGGGCGCTTACGGGTGGCTACACCTTC. This codes for CSVENRALTGGYTF.

This clone was found many times. This rearrangement joins TRBV7-9 to TRBJ2-1; TRBD2 matches at 11 bases. This CDR3 is 18 amino acids long. Losses at the gene ends were 3 bases for V and 0 bases for J; bases not matched to a gene: 7. The V gene's germline CDR1 is SEHNR and CDR2 FQNEAQ (reference sequence). The CDR3 bases are TGTGCCAGCAGCTTCATTAGCGGGAGGGGTAGCTCCTACAATGAGCAGTTCTTC. Amino acid sequence: CASSFISGRGSSYNEQFF.

This clone was picked up a small number of times. The chain employs TRBV10-3 and TRBJ2-2; 9 bases map to TRBD2. CDR1 is ENHRY and CDR2 is SYGVKD in the germline V gene. The CDR3 loop spans 16 amino acids. V trimming: 6 bases; J trimming: 3 bases; junction bases outside the gene matches: 8. The CDR3 loop is CAISEPGTSYTGELFF. CDR3 bases: TGTGCCATCAGCGAACCCGGGACTAGCTACACCGGGGAGCTGTTTTTT.